The 16 T cell receptor beta chains below were found in one sample sequenced in a study of cytomegalovirus exposure and HLA in healthy donors (dated by TCRdb to about 2017). Libraries were made using the immunoSEQ multiplex PCR assay. The multiplex PCR relied on a mix of 60 forward primers for TCR Vbeta segments and 13 reverse primers for TCR Jbeta segments. TCRdb took over this immuneACCESS table, retaining in-frame rearrangements with V and J assigned. Such tables are incomplete; in checked studies, under half of the missing clones stem from an unresolved V gene, and the remainder is unexplained. The sample table lists about 160,000 clones, around 80% of them with a count of one. Jointly, the top ten make up roughly 8% of the sample. The source material was PBMCs. The receptors originated from a male donor in good health and CMV-seropositive.

The chain carries TRBV30 and TRBJ2-3, with TRBD1 matching 8 bases. CDR1 and CDR2 from the germline V gene are GTSNPN and SVGIG (reference sequence). The CDR3 length is 13 residues. The V gene end was trimmed by 4 bases and the J gene end by 9 bases; junction bases not matched to a gene: 9. DNA for the CDR3: TGTGCCTGGAATGGACAGGGCGCGGGCACGCAGTATTTT. This encodes CAWNGQGAGTQYF.

With respect to this clone: Compared with germline, one end of the junction differs, possibly owing to a read error. J is TRBJ2-7 and V is TRBV7-8; 12 bases fit TRBD2. Germline assignment: CDR1 SGHVS and CDR2 FQNEAQ. The CDR3 contains 12 residues. In DNA form, the CDR3 reads TGTGCCAGCAGCGAAAGGACTAGCGGGATCGTCTTC. It yields the protein CASSERTSGIVF.

The chain employs TRBV18 and TRBJ1-1, with D perhaps TRBD1 (5 bases). Germline V CDR1 and CDR2: KGHSH, LQKENI. V lost 0 bases and J lost 1, with 18 bases in between. The CDR3 has 18 amino acids. The CDR3 DNA reads as TGTGCCAGCTCACCACCGGGGGGAAGCCGCGAGGCGAACACTGAAGCTTTCTTT. Its protein product is CASSPPGGSREANTEAFF.

The V gene is TRBV9, the J gene TRBJ1-2; D might be TRBD1 (6 bases). Trimming left V 4 bases short and J 4 bases short, with 20 bases between. From germline, CDR1 is SGDLS and CDR2 YYNGEE. The CDR3 is made up of 16 amino acids. This chain's CDR3 is CASSSLGGRLSYGYTF. The CDR3, as DNA: TGTGCCAGCAGCTCCCTGGGGGGGCGCCTCAGCTATGGCTACACCTTC.

This chain joins TRBV7-2 and TRBJ2-7; D is uncertain. CDR1 and CDR2 from the germline V gene are SGHTA and FQGNSA. The CDR3 contains 15 residues. The V end was cut by 3 bases, the J end by 2 bases, with 14 bases between. The CDR3 is CASSLSGALAYEQYF. The CDR3 DNA reads TGTGCCAGCAGCTTGTCGGGTGCGTTAGCCTACGAGCAGTACTTC. Variable domain in full (rest from reference TRBV7-2 and TRBJ2-7): GAGVSQSPSNKVTEKGKDVELRCDPISGHTALYWYRQSLGQGLEFLIYFQGNSAPDKSGLPSDRFSAERTGGSVSTLTIQRTQQEDSAVYLCASSLSGALAYEQYFGPGTRLTVT.

The V call is TRBV5-8, the J call TRBJ2-2; 7 bases align to TRBD1. V shed 2 bases, J shed 7 bases, and the junction held 11 bases outside the gene matches. Germline V CDR1 and CDR2: SGHTS, YDEGEE. This CDR3 region has 16 residues. DNA of the CDR3: TGTGCCAGCAGCTTAACAGGGGCCCGGGGCCACGGGGAGCTGTTTTTT. This codes for CASSLTGARGHGELFF.

The V gene is TRBV20-1, the J gene TRBJ2-1, with D possibly matching TRBD2 (5 bases). V dropped 6 bases and J dropped 4 bases, with 7 bases sitting between them. The CDR3 covers 11 residues. Germline-derived CDR1 and CDR2 are DFQATT and SNEGSKA (reference sequence). The DNA of the CDR3 is TGCAGTGCGCCGGGGTACAATGAGCAGTTCTTC. This gives the protein CSAPGYNEQFF.

The genes are TRBV5-6 and TRBJ2-3, with D uncertain. CDR1 SGHDT and CDR2 YYEEEE come from the germline V gene. Trimming cost V 4 bases and J 2 bases, with 2 bases left between them. This CDR3 contains 11 residues. The CDR3 DNA follows: TGTGCCAGCAGCCACACAGATACGCAGTATTTT. Residues: CASSHTDTQYF.

V and J are TRBV2 and TRBJ2-7, with 10 nucleotides matching TRBD1. CDR1 and CDR2 from the germline V gene are SNHLY and FYNNEI. This CDR3 comprises 15 residues. The V and J ends lost 5 bases and 7 bases, in that order; junction bases with no gene match: 11. This chain's CDR3 is CASSSRDRGPKEQYF. CDR3 nucleotides: TGTGCCAGCAGTAGCCGGGACAGGGGCCCCAAGGAGCAGTACTTC.

This rearrangement joins TRBV6-5 to TRBJ1-4; D is perhaps TRBD1 (6 bases). With 6 bases removed from V and 8 bases from J, the gap between germline ends came to 16 bases. The CDR3 totals 14 residues. CDR1 and CDR2 from the germline V gene are MNHEY and SVGAGI. The CDR3 sequence is CASRSRGAGEKLFF. The DNA for the CDR3 is TGTGCCAGCAGATCCCGGGGGGCCGGAGAAAAACTGTTTTTT.

In the case of this clone: An end of the junction does not agree with germline; a read error may underlie this. This sample includes further DNA sequences coding for the same CDR3. V is TRBV5-4 and J is TRBJ1-2; maybe TRBD1 (5 bases). This CDR3 is built from 14 residues. Germline values: CDR1 SGHNT, CDR2 YYREEE (reference sequence). CDR3 in amino acids: CASSLRGELEGYTF. The CDR3 bases are TGTGCCAGCAGCTTGCGGGGGGAACTCGAGGGCTACACCTTT.

The CDR3 sequence: CASSARPGLGDEQFF. The CDR3 nucleotides are TGTGCCAGCAGCGCTCGACCGGGACTAGGGGATGAGCAGTTCTTC. The genes are TRBV5-4 and TRBJ2-1, with 8 bases identical to TRBD2. The CDR3 length is 15 residues. Germline CDR1 SGHNT, CDR2 YYREEE (reference sequence). Germline trimming cut 4 bases from V and 8 bases from J; bases unmatched to any gene: 11.

This clone has just a few counts. The V gene is TRBV5-8, the J gene TRBJ2-3; D is possibly TRBD2 (6 bases). CDR1 is SGHTS and CDR2 is YDEGEE in the germline V gene. CDR3 length: 15 amino acids. V lost 4 bases to trimming and J lost 4 bases, with 16 bases between them. The CDR3 protein is CASSRWAGPPDTQYF. The DNA of the CDR3 is TGTGCCAGCAGCCGGTGGGCGGGGCCGCCAGATACGCAGTATTTT. The full variable domain, in which reference TRBV5-8 and TRBJ2-3 provide the parts outside the CDR3, is EAGVTQSPTHLIKTRGQQATLRCSPISGHTSVYWYQQALGLGLQFLLWYDEGEERNRGNFPPRFSGRQFPNYSSELNVNALELEDSALYLCASSRWAGPPDTQYFGPGTRLTVL.

This clone was detected once. V usage is TRBV27 and J usage is TRBJ2-7; 9 nucleotides align to TRBD1. Trimming cost V 3 bases and J 2 bases; bases outside gene matches: 2. The CDR3 covers 14 residues. The germline gives CDR1 MNHEY, CDR2 SMNVEV (reference sequence). CDR3 region: CASSFGTGPYEQYF. The CDR3 DNA sequence: TGTGCCAGCAGTTTCGGGACAGGGCCCTACGAGCAGTACTTC.

The rearrangement links TRBV5-8 to TRBJ2-3, with D unclear. CDR1 SGHTS and CDR2 YDEGEE come from the germline V gene. The CDR3 runs to 13 residues. V gave up 0 bases and J gave up 6 bases, with 8 bases separating them. In nucleotides, the CDR3 is TGTGCCAGCAGCTTGGAGGCGGCGGATACGCAGTATTTT. This gives the protein CASSLEAADTQYF.

The V gene is TRBV30, the J gene TRBJ2-6; D may be TRBD1 (5 bases). Germline CDR1 is GTSNPN and CDR2 is SVGIG (reference sequence). This CDR3 is built from 15 residues. V lost 4 bases and J 2 bases, leaving 12 bases between the germline ends. The CDR3, as DNA: TGTGCCTGGACCCTAGGGGCCCCTGGGGCCAACGTCCTGACTTTC. Translating it yields CAWTLGAPGANVLTF.